This T cell receptor (beta chain) stems from a study of EBV T-cell therapy then PD-1 blockade in nasopharyngeal carcinoma (dated by TCRdb to the early 2020s). For CDR1 and CDR2, the germline V gene (reference sequence) lists SEHNR and FQNEAQ. V sheds 6 bases and J sheds 2 bases, leaving 15 bases between their ends. The CDR3, from cysteine to phenylalanine, totals 15 residues. Kept here is only the CDR3 DNA, which spans 45 bases and is read in frame from base 1. For this clone: Which antigen it targets is not known. The record has no base qualities; no much larger clone is one base away.

Genomic DNA was extracted from sorted cells using the Qiagen DNeasy Kit. The immunoSEQ platform was used for deep sequencing of the TCR beta chain. On the authors' methods: The immunoSEQ Analyzer software was used to analyze the repertoire data. In its TCRdb copy, this immuneACCESS table keeps in-frame sequences only and misses some clones. Where compared with another copy, unresolved V genes explain less than half of these, and the others have no known cause. V and J calls and clone size are copied from that table; D and trimming were computed from the DNA. The sample has under 25,000 clones on record, about four fifths of them singletons. The ten largest clones take up less than 35% of the sample. The sample's treatment or condition label, decoded: AdE1-LMPpoly-expanded autologous EBV-specific T-cell therapy followed by anti-PD-1 nivolumab.

The origin of this receptor is a man aged 35 to 55 with nasopharyngeal carcinoma. The chain uses TRBV7-9 and TRBJ2-3, and TRBD1 may be the D gene, going by 6 matching bases. This sample comprised CD8+ T cells from blood, obtained around day 34 from a patient whose treatment included autologous EBV-specific T cells and nivolumab. The nucleotide sequence is TGTGCCAGCAGTCGAACAGGGTTCAACACAGATACGCAGTATTTT. Translated, this gives CASSRTGFNTDTQYF.